These T cell receptor beta chains were read from a single sample in a study of beta chain features in type 1 diabetes. The protocol was immunoSEQ multiplex PCR, while the TCRdb copy is restricted to in-frame clones and leaves out a portion. The table has about 240,000 clones, 25% to 35% seen once. Sequencing used central memory CD4+ T cells from blood. Every receptor here comes from a man aged 25-40 years in good health. Each CDR3 is given with its conserved first and last residue. A D gene is named only where the DNA matches it firmly. Clone size is given for some rows only: seen once, a few or many times, or a class if the clone is expanded.

>few|TRBJ2-3|13|TRBV5-1|.
CASSGARADTQYF
TGCGCCAGCAGCGGGGCTAGGGCAGATACGCAGTATTTT
>.|TRBJ2-1|14|TRBV7-2|.
CASSLGLAYNEQFF
TGTGCCAGCAGCTTAGGACTGGCGTACAATGAGCAGTTCTTC
>.|TRBJ2-7|14|TRBV10-2|TRBD2
CATLGKAGAYEQYF
TGCGCCACCTTAGGGAAGGCGGGGGCCTACGAGCAGTACTTC
>.|TRBJ2-3|16|TRBV5-4|TRBD1
CASSRGTGASTDTQYF
TGTGCCAGCAGCCGGGGGACAGGGGCTAGCACAGATACGCAGTATTTT
>few|TRBJ1-1|12|TRBV29-1|.
CTARGVNTEAFF
TGCACCGCAAGGGGGGTGAACACTGAAGCTTTCTTT
>few|TRBJ1-1|13|TRBV29-1|.
CSGTTGPNTEAFF
TGCAGCGGCACGACAGGACCGAACACTGAAGCTTTCTTT
>.|TRBJ1-4|15|TRBV15|TRBD1
CATSRDDRVSRKLFF
TGTGCCACCAGCAGAGATGACAGGGTATCAAGAAAACTGTTTTTT
>.|TRBJ2-3|14|TRBV7-2|.
CASSSNRGTDTQYF
TGTGCCAGCAGCTCAAACAGGGGCACAGATACGCAGTATTTT
>.|TRBJ2-5|12|TRBV9|.
CASSGGTGTQYF
TGTGCCAGCAGCGGGGGGACGGGGACCCAGTACTTC
>few|TRBJ2-1|17|TRBV4-3|.
CASSLARILPSYNEQFF
TGCGCCAGCAGCCTGGCGAGGATCCTCCCATCCTACAATGAGCAGTTCTTC
>.|TRBJ2-5|11|TRBV4-2|.
CASSQEETQYF
TGTGCCAGCAGCCAAGAAGAGACCCAGTACTTC
>.|TRBJ2-1|16|TRBV5-1|TRBD2
CASSLSGTSGADEQFF
TGCGCCAGCAGCTTGTCCGGGACTAGCGGGGCCGATGAGCAGTTCTTC
>many|TRBJ2-7|12|TRBV29-1|TRBD1
CSVGDSRGEQYF
TGCAGCGTGGGGGACAGTCGGGGCGAGCAGTACTTC
>few|TRBJ2-3|15|TRBV4-3|TRBD2
CASSQILAGGNTQYF
TGCGCCAGCAGCCAAATACTAGCGGGAGGAAATACGCAGTATTTT
>few|TRBJ2-7|16|TRBV7-8|.
CASSLPPWATQYEQYF
TGTGCCAGCAGCCTTCCCCCGTGGGCGACACAGTACGAGCAGTACTTC
>.|TRBJ1-5|12|TRBV29-1|.
CSVAVGNQPQHF
TGCAGCGTTGCTGTTGGGAATCAGCCCCAGCATTTT
>few|TRBJ2-7|12|TRBV30|.
CAWSASGYEQYF
TGTGCCTGGAGCGCCTCAGGTTACGAGCAGTACTTC
>.|TRBJ1-5|14|TRBV7-9|.
CASSLAGRGQPQHF
TGTGCCAGCAGCTTAGCGGGTCGAGGACAGCCCCAGCATTTT
>.|TRBJ2-7|14|TRBV9|TRBD2
CASSRSGSGYEQYF
TGTGCCAGCAGCCGTAGCGGGAGTGGATACGAGCAGTACTTC
>.|TRBJ2-5|14|TRBV5-4|.
CASSLAGKEETQYF
TGTGCCAGCAGCTTGGCAGGGAAGGAAGAGACCCAGTACTTC
>many|TRBJ2-3|16|TRBV4-3|.
CASSQGGDSGLDTQYF
TGCGCCAGCAGCCAGGGAGGGGACAGCGGACTAGATACGCAGTATTTT
>.|TRBJ2-7|13|TRBV14|.
CASSQDRGREQYF
TGTGCCAGCAGCCAAGACCGAGGGCGCGAGCAGTACTTC
>.|TRBJ2-1|18|TRBV11-2|TRBD2
CASSSSFAGGFSYNEQFF
TGTGCCAGCAGCTCCTCCTTCGCGGGGGGGTTCTCCTACAATGAGCAGTTCTTC
>many|TRBJ2-6|17|TRBV28|.
CASLSQGGHSGANVLTF
TGTGCCAGCCTTTCACAGGGGGGGCACTCTGGGGCCAACGTCCTGACTTTC
>.|TRBJ1-2|15|TRBV7-2|.
CASSFPTGNAYGYTF
TGTGCCAGCAGCTTTCCCACAGGAAATGCCTATGGCTACACCTTC
>.|TRBJ2-5|14|TRBV7-2|.
CASSLMRVGETQYF
TGTGCCAGCAGCTTAATGAGGGTCGGGGAGACCCAGTACTTC
>few|TRBJ2-5|14|TRBV5-1|.
CASSAQAGDETQYF
TGCGCCAGCAGCGCTCAAGCGGGTGACGAGACCCAGTACTTC
>.|TRBJ2-2|15|TRBV27|.
CASSLFGKKGGELFF
TGTGCCAGCAGTTTATTCGGGAAAAAGGGCGGGGAGCTGTTTTTT
>few|TRBJ2-7|15|TRBV7-2|TRBD2
CASSGVGLAGYEQYF
TGTGCCAGCAGCGGTGTAGGACTAGCAGGATACGAGCAGTACTTC
>few|TRBJ2-5|15|TRBV5-1|TRBD2
CASSPSGPNRETQYF
TGCGCCAGCAGCCCTAGCGGGCCTAATAGGGAGACCCAGTACTTC
>many|TRBJ2-3|15|TRBV5-1|.
CASSLADPSTDTQYF
TGCGCCAGCAGCTTGGCCGATCCGAGCACAGATACGCAGTATTTT
>.|TRBJ2-1|15|TRBV5-1|.
CASSLAEGWDNEQFF
TGCGCCAGCAGCTTGGCGGAGGGATGGGACAATGAGCAGTTCTTC
>.|TRBJ1-5|14|TRBV30|TRBD1
CAWRGTGAGQPQHF
TGTGCCTGGAGAGGGACAGGGGCGGGTCAGCCCCAGCATTTT